This T cell receptor beta chain appears in the sequencing data of a study of coeliac disease. This clone ranks as medium-sized. Each fraction contributed one 500,000-cell aliquot for sequencing. TCRdb's table, derived via immunoSEQ multiplex PCR, lists solely in-frame clones and lacks some. The sample includes several thousand clones, roughly 60% of them seen just once. The CDR3 has 13 residues. V was shortened by 0 bases and J by 7 bases, with 8 bases between the two germline ends. Germline V gives CDR1 SGHRS, CDR2 YFSETQ. The chain uses TRBV5-1 and TRBJ1-5, with D unclear. The origin of this receptor is a man between 60 and 75 years old with celiac disease on a gluten-free diet. The material sequenced was lymphocytes from the gut lamina propria. In nucleotides, the CDR3 is TGCGCCAGCAGCTTGGGTCCCCAACAGCCCCAGCATTTT. Its translation: CASSLGPQQPQHF. Supplemented by reference TRBV5-1 and TRBJ1-5, the full variable domain reads KAGVTQTPRYLIKTRGQQVTLSCSPISGHRSVSWYQQTPGQGLQFLFEYFSETQRNKGNFPGRFSGRQFSNSRSEMNVSTLELGDSALYLCASSLGPQQPQHFGDGTRLSIL.